Listed below are T cell receptor beta chains from one sample, sequenced in a study of PD-L1 blockade in urothelial cancer. Sequencing used immunoSEQ multiplex PCR; TCRdb keeps in-frame clones, though not all of them. The table shows tens of thousands of clones, with around 86% occurring only once. Here the sequenced sample was PBMCs, taken around atezolizumab (anti-PD-L1) treatment. Receptors were obtained from a man between 65 and 85 years old with urothelial cancer. Both conserved end residues are part of each CDR3. D genes are given only for firm matches. Rows may omit the clone size; those that give it use once, few, many or a size class.

j_call v_call clone_size d_call cdr3_aa cdr3_nt
TRBJ2-1 TRBV30 - TRBD2 CAWSSGRRYEQFF TGTGCCTGGTCTAGCGGGAGGAGGTATGAGCAGTTCTTC
TRBJ1-2 TRBV5-4 once - CASSLANRVDGYTF TGTGCCAGCAGCTTGGCAAACAGGGTCGATGGCTACACCTTC
TRBJ2-3 TRBV7-6 - TRBD2 CASSSLAGRTDTQYF TGTGCCAGCAGCTCACTAGCGGGACGCACAGATACGCAGTATTTT
TRBJ2-1 TRBV27 - TRBD2 CASSLSGRVNNEQFF TGTGCCAGCAGTTTAAGCGGGAGGGTCAACAATGAGCAGTTCTTC
TRBJ1-1 TRBV4-2 once - CASSLNRADTEAFF TGTGCCAGCAGCCTTAACAGGGCGGACACTGAAGCTTTCTTT
TRBJ1-4 TRBV5-1 - TRBD1 CASREGTGGGEKLFF TGCGCCAGCAGGGAAGGGACAGGGGGCGGTGAAAAACTGTTTTTT
TRBJ1-1 TRBV18 - TRBD1 CASSWGTGGMNTEAFF TGTGCCAGCTCATGGGGGACAGGGGGTATGAACACTGAAGCTTTCTTT
TRBJ1-5 TRBV19 - - CASSIPRGGVNQPQHF TGTGCCAGTAGCATTCCCAGAGGGGGGGTCAATCAGCCCCAGCATTTT
TRBJ2-1 TRBV28 - TRBD2 CASSPAIGLAEYNEQFF TGTGCCAGCAGTCCCGCTATTGGACTAGCGGAATACAATGAGCAGTTCTTC
TRBJ2-3 TRBV11-2 - TRBD1 CASSPRDRGLAGSGQYF TGTGCCAGCAGCCCCCGGGACAGGGGGCTCGCGGGCTCTGGGCAGTATTTT
TRBJ2-3 TRBV9 - TRBD2 CASSVAGSGATTDTQYF TGTGCCAGCAGCGTAGCTGGTAGCGGGGCCACCACAGATACGCAGTATTTT
TRBJ2-1 TRBV7-9 few - CASSPQGAGGLAQFF TGTGCCAGCAGCCCACAGGGGGCGGGGGGCCTAGCGCAGTTCTTC
TRBJ2-2 TRBV9 - TRBD2 CASSVSREADGELFF TGTGCCAGCAGCGTCTCGCGGGAGGCGGACGGGGAGCTGTTTTTT
TRBJ2-7 TRBV27 - TRBD1 CASSTRDRVHEQYF TGTGCCAGCAGTACCCGGGACAGGGTCCACGAGCAGTACTTC
TRBJ1-1 TRBV5-1 - TRBD1 CASSPGDSPGYTEAFF TGCGCCAGCAGCCCCGGGGACAGTCCTGGGTACACTGAAGCTTTCTTT
TRBJ1-1 TRBV18 - - CASSPDPVMNTEAFF TGTGCCAGCTCACCAGATCCAGTAATGAACACTGAAGCTTTCTTT
TRBJ2-7 TRBV30 few TRBD1 CAWSDRGYEQYF TGTGCCTGGAGTGACAGGGGTTACGAGCAGTACTTC
TRBJ2-5 TRBV5-1 - - CASSKGLQETQYF TGCGCCAGCAGCAAGGGACTGCAAGAGACCCAGTACTTC
TRBJ2-7 TRBV2 - - CASSTHGGGEQYF TGTGCCAGCAGTACTCACGGGGGTGGCGAGCAGTACTTC
TRBJ1-2 TRBV7-2 - - CASSLALGGPGDDGYTF TGTGCCAGCAGCTTAGCCCTCGGGGGGCCGGGGGACGATGGCTACACCTTC
TRBJ2-2 TRBV18 - TRBD2 CASSQRLAGGSAGELFF TGTGCCAGCTCTCAACGACTAGCGGGAGGTTCGGCCGGGGAGCTGTTTTTT
TRBJ1-2 TRBV19 - TRBD1 CASSFGQGQYGYTF TGTGCCAGTAGCTTTGGACAGGGTCAATATGGCTACACCTTC
TRBJ2-1 TRBV11-2 - TRBD2 CASSSLAGAYNEQFF TGTGCCAGCAGCTCACTAGCGGGAGCCTACAATGAGCAGTTCTTC
TRBJ1-5 TRBV6-6 once TRBD1 CASSSPLRGWSQPQHF TGTGCCAGCAGTTCTCCCCTCAGGGGGTGGTCTCAGCCCCAGCATTTT
TRBJ1-4 TRBV11-2 - - CASTPPGGRATNEKLFF TGTGCCAGCACCCCCCCGGGGGGGCGGGCAACTAATGAAAAACTGTTTTTT
TRBJ2-1 TRBV4-1 - TRBD2 CASSQALAGGVEQFF TGCGCCAGCAGCCAAGCACTAGCGGGAGGGGTTGAGCAGTTCTTC
TRBJ2-1 TRBV4-1 - TRBD2 CASSQEASGYNEQFF TGCGCCAGCAGCCAAGAGGCTAGCGGATACAATGAGCAGTTCTTC
TRBJ1-2 TRBV27 - - CASSLSGGAQGYGYTF TGTGCCAGCAGTTTATCGGGGGGGGCTCAGGGCTATGGCTACACCTTC
TRBJ2-1 TRBV18 - TRBD2 CASSPGTSGYNEQFF TGTGCCAGCTCACCGGGGACTAGCGGATACAATGAGCAGTTCTTC
TRBJ1-5 TRBV29-1 - - CSVLADSNQPQHF TGCAGCGTCCTCGCAGATAGCAATCAGCCCCAGCATTTT
TRBJ2-7 TRBV28 - TRBD2 CASRFTSGASYEQYF TGTGCCAGCAGGTTTACTAGCGGGGCTTCCTACGAGCAGTACTTC
TRBJ2-5 TRBV11-2 - TRBD1 CASSLNRGQETQYF TGTGCCAGCAGCTTGAACAGGGGTCAAGAGACCCAGTACTTC
TRBJ1-1 TRBV6-1 few TRBD1 CASKTGVGTEAFF TGTGCCAGCAAAACAGGGGTTGGCACTGAAGCTTTCTTT
TRBJ2-2 TRBV7-9 - - CASSLGGLANTGELFF TGTGCCAGCAGCTTAGGAGGGCTCGCGAACACCGGGGAGCTGTTTTTT
TRBJ1-1 TRBV7-9 - - CASSLAAYGVGAFF TGTGCCAGCAGCTTAGCGGCTTATGGAGTCGGAGCTTTCTTT
TRBJ2-1 TRBV6-1 - TRBD2 CASRPTSGEQFF TGTGCCAGCAGGCCGACTAGCGGGGAGCAGTTCTTC
TRBJ1-2 TRBV5-4 few - CASSSGPTNYGYTF TGTGCCAGCAGTTCTGGGCCTACTAACTATGGCTACACCTTC
TRBJ2-7 TRBV28 once - CASSFPVSPYEQYF TGTGCCAGCAGTTTTCCAGTAAGTCCCTACGAGCAGTACTTC
TRBJ2-2 TRBV6-4 - TRBD2 CASSATSVTGELFF TGTGCCAGCAGTGCAACTAGCGTGACCGGGGAGCTGTTTTTT
TRBJ2-3 TRBV11-2 - TRBD2 CASSSVPSLAGAWDTQYF TGTGCCAGCAGCTCGGTCCCCTCACTAGCGGGAGCGTGGGATACGCAGTATTTT
TRBJ2-3 TRBV2 - - CASSDPSRPDTQYF TGTGCCAGCAGTGATCCTAGCAGGCCAGATACGCAGTATTTT
TRBJ2-7 TRBV30 - TRBD1 CAWSRDRAGYEQYF TGTGCCTGGAGTCGGGACAGGGCTGGGTACGAGCAGTACTTC
TRBJ2-7 TRBV6-5 - TRBD2 CASSAPGLAVYEQYF TGTGCCAGCAGCGCGCCGGGACTAGCGGTATACGAGCAGTACTTC